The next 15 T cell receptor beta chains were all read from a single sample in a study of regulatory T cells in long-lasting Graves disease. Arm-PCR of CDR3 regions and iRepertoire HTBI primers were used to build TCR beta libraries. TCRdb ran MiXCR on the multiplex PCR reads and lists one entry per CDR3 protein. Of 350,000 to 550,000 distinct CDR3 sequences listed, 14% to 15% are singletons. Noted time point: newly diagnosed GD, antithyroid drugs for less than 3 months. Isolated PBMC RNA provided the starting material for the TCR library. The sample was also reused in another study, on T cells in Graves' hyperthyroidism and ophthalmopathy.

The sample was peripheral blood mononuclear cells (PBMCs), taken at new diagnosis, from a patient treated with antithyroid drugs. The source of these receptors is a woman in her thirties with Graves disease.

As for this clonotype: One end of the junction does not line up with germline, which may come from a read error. The CDR3 coding sequence is TGTGCCAGCAGCCGTGGAACATACAATGAGCAGTCCTTC. Protein product: CASSRGTYNEQSF. The chain joins TRBV3-1 to TRBJ2-1; no clear D. The CDR3 covers 13 residues. Germline CDR1 LGHDT, CDR2 YNNKEL (reference sequence).

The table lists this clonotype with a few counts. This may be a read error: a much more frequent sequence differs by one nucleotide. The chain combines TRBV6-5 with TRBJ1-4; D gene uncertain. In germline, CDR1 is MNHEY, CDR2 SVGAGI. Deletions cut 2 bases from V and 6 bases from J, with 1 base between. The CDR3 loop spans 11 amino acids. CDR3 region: CASSYDEKLFF. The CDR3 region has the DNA TGTGCCAGCAGTTACGATGAAAAACTGTTTTTT.

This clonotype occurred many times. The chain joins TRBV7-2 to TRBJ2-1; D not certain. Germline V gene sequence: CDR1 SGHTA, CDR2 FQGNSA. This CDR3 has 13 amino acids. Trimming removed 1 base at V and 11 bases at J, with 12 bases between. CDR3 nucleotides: TGTGCCAGCAGCTTAGTAGCAGCCCAGCAGCAGTTCTTC. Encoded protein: CASSLVAAQQQFF.

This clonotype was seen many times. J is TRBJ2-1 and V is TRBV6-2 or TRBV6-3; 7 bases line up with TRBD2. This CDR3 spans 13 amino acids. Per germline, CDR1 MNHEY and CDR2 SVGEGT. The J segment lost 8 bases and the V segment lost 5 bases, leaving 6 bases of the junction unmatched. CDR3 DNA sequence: TGTGCCAGCAGTGAAACGGGAGGAGATGAGCAGTTCTTC. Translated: CASSETGGDEQFF.

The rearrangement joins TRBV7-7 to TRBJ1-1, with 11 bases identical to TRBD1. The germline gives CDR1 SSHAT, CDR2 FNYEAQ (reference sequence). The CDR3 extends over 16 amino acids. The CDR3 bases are TGTGCTACGGCGGACAGGGGGCGCGGGTTAAACACTGAAGCTTTCTTT. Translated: CATADRGRGLNTEAFF.

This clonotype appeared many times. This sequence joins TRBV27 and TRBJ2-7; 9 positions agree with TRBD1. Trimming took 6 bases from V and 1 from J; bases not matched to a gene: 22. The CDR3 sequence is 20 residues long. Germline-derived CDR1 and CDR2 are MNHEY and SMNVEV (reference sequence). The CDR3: CASSSLGRRIGTGSSYEQYF. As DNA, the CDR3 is TGTGCCAGCAGCTCCTTGGGTCGGAGAATCGGGACAGGGAGTTCCTACGAGCAGTACTTC.

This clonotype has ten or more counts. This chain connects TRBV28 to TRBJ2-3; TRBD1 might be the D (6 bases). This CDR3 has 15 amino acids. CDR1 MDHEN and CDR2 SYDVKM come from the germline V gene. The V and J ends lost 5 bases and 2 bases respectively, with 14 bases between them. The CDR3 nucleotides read TGTGCCAGCAGTCCCCCCGGGACAAACACAGATACGCAGTATTTT. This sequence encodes CASSPPGTNTDTQYF.

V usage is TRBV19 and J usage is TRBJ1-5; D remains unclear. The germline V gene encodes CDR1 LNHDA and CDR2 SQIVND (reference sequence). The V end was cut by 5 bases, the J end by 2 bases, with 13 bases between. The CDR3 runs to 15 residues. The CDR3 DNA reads TGTGCCAGTAGTTCATACCTGGGAGGCAATCAGCCCCAGCATTTT. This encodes CASSSYLGGNQPQHF.

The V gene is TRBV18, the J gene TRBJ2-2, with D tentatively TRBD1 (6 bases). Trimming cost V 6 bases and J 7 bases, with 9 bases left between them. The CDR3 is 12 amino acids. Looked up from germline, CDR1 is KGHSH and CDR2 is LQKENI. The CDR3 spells CASSHRDGELFF. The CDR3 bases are TGTGCCAGCTCTCACAGGGACGGGGAGCTGTTTTTT. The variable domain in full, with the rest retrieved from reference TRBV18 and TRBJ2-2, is NAGVMQNPRHLVRRRGQEARLRCSPMKGHSHVYWYRQLPEEGLKFMVYLQKENIIDESGMPKERFSAEFPKEGPSILRIQQVVRGDSAAYFCASSHRDGELFFGEGSRLTVL.

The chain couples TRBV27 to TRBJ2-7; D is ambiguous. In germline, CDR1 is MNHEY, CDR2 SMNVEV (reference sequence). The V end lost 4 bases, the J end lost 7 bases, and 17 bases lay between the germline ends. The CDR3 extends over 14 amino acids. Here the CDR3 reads CASSSAGTPREQYF. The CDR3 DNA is TGTGCCAGCAGTTCGGCAGGTACTCCGAGGGAGCAGTACTTC.

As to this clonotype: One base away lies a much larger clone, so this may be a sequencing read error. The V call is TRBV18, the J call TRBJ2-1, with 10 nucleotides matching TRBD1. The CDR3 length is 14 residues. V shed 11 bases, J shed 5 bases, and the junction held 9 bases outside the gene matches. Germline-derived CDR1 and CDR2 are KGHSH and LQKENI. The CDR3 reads CAGFWTGGHNEQFF. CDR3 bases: TGTGCCGGCTTTTGGACAGGGGGGCACAATGAGCAGTTCTTC.

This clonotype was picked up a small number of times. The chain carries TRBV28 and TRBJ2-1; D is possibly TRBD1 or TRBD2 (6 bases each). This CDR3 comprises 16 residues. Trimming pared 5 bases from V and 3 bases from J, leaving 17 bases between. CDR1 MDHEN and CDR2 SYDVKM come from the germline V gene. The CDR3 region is CASSHKLGGLYNEQFF. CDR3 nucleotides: TGTGCCAGCAGTCACAAGTTAGGGGGGCTCTACAATGAGCAGTTCTTC.

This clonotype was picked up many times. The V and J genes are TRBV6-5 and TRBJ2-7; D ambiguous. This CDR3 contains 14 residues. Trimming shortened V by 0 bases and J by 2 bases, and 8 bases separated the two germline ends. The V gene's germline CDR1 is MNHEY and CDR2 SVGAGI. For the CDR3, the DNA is TGTGCCAGCAGTTACTCGGTCGACGCCTACGAGCAGTACTTC. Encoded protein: CASSYSVDAYEQYF.

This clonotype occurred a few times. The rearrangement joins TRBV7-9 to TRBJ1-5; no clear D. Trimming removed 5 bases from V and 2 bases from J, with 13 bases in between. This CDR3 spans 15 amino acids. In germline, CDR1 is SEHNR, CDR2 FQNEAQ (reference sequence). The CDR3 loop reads CASSPYLGGNQPQHF. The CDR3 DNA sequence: TGTGCCAGCAGCCCCTATCTTGGGGGCAATCAGCCCCAGCATTTT.

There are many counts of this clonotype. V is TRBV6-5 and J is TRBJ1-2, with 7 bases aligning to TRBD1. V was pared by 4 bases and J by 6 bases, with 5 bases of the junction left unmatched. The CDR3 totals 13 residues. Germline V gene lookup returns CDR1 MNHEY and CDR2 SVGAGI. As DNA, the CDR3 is TGTGCCAGCAGTTCAGACAGGGTCAATGGCTACACCTTC. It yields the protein CASSSDRVNGYTF.